The next 16 T cell receptor beta chains were all read from a single sample in a study of blood T cell repertoires in COVID-19. Clones were sequenced by immunoSEQ multiplex PCR, and TCRdb holds only the in-frame ones, with some missing. Here the sample spans a few hundred thousand clones, 88% being singletons. Input material: peripheral blood. These receptors were collected from a woman aged 25 to 39 with acute or convalescent COVID-19.

The gene calls are TRBV5-1 and TRBJ1-2; D is undetermined. Germline CDR1 reads SGHRS; CDR2 reads YFSETQ. The length of the CDR3 is 14 residues. V lost 0 bases, J lost 7 bases, and 13 bases lay in between. The CDR3 sequence is CASSLASGGIGYTF. The CDR3 DNA sequence: TGCGCCAGCAGCTTGGCCAGCGGAGGGATTGGCTACACCTTC.

This sequence joins TRBV19 and TRBJ2-7; D might be TRBD1 (6 bases). Germline values: CDR1 LNHDA, CDR2 SQIVND (reference sequence). With 3 bases removed from V and 5 bases from J, the gap between germline ends came to 11 bases. The CDR3 has 13 amino acids. This CDR3 reads CASSIVGGHEQYF. CDR3 DNA sequence: TGTGCCAGTAGTATCGTAGGGGGACACGAGCAGTACTTC.

The V gene is TRBV19, the J gene TRBJ2-1, with 8 positions matching TRBD2. Germline V gene data show CDR1 as LNHDA and CDR2 as SQIVND (reference sequence). This CDR3 comprises 15 residues. Trimming cost V 7 bases and J 9 bases; bases outside gene matches: 14. CDR3 sequence (DNA): TGTGCCAGTACCACAGGGCCACTAGCGGCTGGTGAGCAGTTCTTC. It is translated as CASTTGPLAAGEQFF.

V gene TRBV5-1 combines with J gene TRBJ2-7; 8 nucleotides match TRBD1. This CDR3 spans 14 amino acids. With V trimmed by 4 bases and J by 5 bases, 8 bases remained unmatched. Germline assignment: CDR1 SGHRS and CDR2 YFSETQ. This CDR3 reads CASSLTGQAHEQYF. The CDR3 DNA follows: TGCGCCAGCAGCCTAACGGGACAGGCCCACGAGCAGTACTTC.

The rearrangement joins TRBV7-2 to TRBJ1-3; 7 nucleotides line up with TRBD1. The CDR3 extends over 14 amino acids. Per germline, CDR1 SGHTA and CDR2 FQGNSA. V lost 6 bases and J lost 2; bases outside the gene matches: 4. The CDR3 loop reads CASRETGAGNTIYF. The DNA for the CDR3 is TGTGCCAGCAGAGAAACAGGGGCTGGAAACACCATATATTTT.

The chain is built from TRBV23-1 and TRBJ1-5; 8 bases are shared with TRBD1. TRBV23-1 is placed among ORFs of uncertain function. After removal of 4 bases from V and 4 bases from J, the junction contained 9 bases not matched to a gene. There are 16 residues in the CDR3. CDR3 nucleotides: TGCGCCAGCAGTCGCCAGGGACAGGAACGAAATCAGCCCCAGCATTTT. Its translation: CASSRQGQERNQPQHF.

The chain uses TRBV4-1 and TRBJ1-1; 10 bases match TRBD1. The length of the CDR3 is 16 residues. Germline V gives CDR1 MGHRA, CDR2 YSYEKL. Trimming took 0 bases from V and 2 from J; bases not matched to a gene: 3. The CDR3 region is CASSQDRDRGNTEAFF. CDR3 nucleotide sequence: TGCGCCAGCAGCCAAGATCGGGACAGGGGAAACACTGAAGCTTTCTTT.

This chain links TRBV18 with TRBJ1-5; D unresolved. The CDR3 contains 13 residues. Germline lookup yields CDR1 KGHSH and CDR2 LQKENI. V was pared by 4 bases and J by 5 bases, with 9 bases between. CDR3 protein: CASSLGEYQPQHF. The CDR3 DNA reads TGTGCCAGCTCACTCGGGGAATATCAGCCCCAGCATTTT.

The J gene is TRBJ2-7, the V gene TRBV21-1; the table's D gene call, TRBD1, was not cross checked with the DNA. TRBV21-1 is an annotated pseudogene. The CDR3 covers 14 residues. CDR3 bases: TGTGCCAGCAGCAGCCGGGACAGATGCTACGAGCAGTACTTC. Its translation is CASSSRDRCYEQYF.

J is TRBJ2-1 and V is TRBV7-9; no firm D call. The V end lost 1 base, the J end lost 9 bases, and 7 bases lay between the germline ends. This CDR3 spans 12 amino acids. CDR1 and CDR2 (germline): SEHNR, FQNEAQ (reference sequence). The CDR3 DNA reads TGTGCCAGCAGCTTAGGTAACGGTGAGCAGTTCTTC. It codes for CASSLGNGEQFF.

The genes are TRBV19 and TRBJ1-1, with TRBD1 identical over 7 bases. Germline-derived CDR1 and CDR2 are LNHDA and SQIVND (reference sequence). The CDR3 has 14 residues. The ends lost 5 bases at V and 0 bases at J; junction bases unmatched: 3. As DNA, the CDR3 is TGTGCCAGTAGTCCCGGGACAGTGAACACTGAAGCTTTCTTT. Translating it yields CASSPGTVNTEAFF.

Of note for this clone: A junction boundary mismatches the germline segment, possibly from a read error. The chain couples TRBV2 to TRBJ1-2, with TRBD1 as a possible D gene (5 bases). The germline CDR1 and CDR2 sequences are SNHLY and FYNNEI. This CDR3 is 11 amino acids long. The CDR3 region is CASSEDRRAHF. The CDR3 bases are TGTGCCAGCAGTGAAGACAGGCGTGCTCACTTC.

This sequence joins TRBV19 and TRBJ2-3; 9 bases align to TRBD1. This CDR3 contains 17 residues. CDR1 is LNHDA, CDR2 SQIVND, per germline (reference sequence). With V trimmed by 2 bases and J by 4 bases, 10 bases remained unmatched. The CDR3 nucleotides read TGTGCCAGTAGTATACAGCGGCGGGACAGGGCATCAGATACGCAGTATTTT. Protein: CASSIQRRDRASDTQYF.

V is TRBV7-2 and J is TRBJ1-6; D gene ambiguous. There are 13 residues in the CDR3. V was clipped by 5 bases and J by 15 bases, with 17 bases between them. CDR1 is SGHTA, CDR2 FQGNSA, per germline. The CDR3 reads CASSPSQATVLHF. CDR3 coding DNA: TGTGCCAGCAGCCCCAGCCAGGCCACTGTCCTCCACTTT.

V gene TRBV10-3 combines with J gene TRBJ2-3; D unresolved. V lost 2 bases to trimming and J lost 6 bases, with 6 bases between them. Germline V lookup: CDR1 ENHRY, CDR2 SYGVKD. The CDR3 covers 12 residues. The CDR3 region has the DNA TGTGCCATCAGTGAGATGACTGATACGCAGTATTTT. Protein product: CAISEMTDTQYF.

The rearrangement uses TRBV5-1 and TRBJ2-6; 8 bases match TRBD2. The CDR3 length is 18 residues. V shed 0 bases, J shed 4 bases, and the junction held 9 bases outside the gene matches. Per the germline V gene, CDR1 is SGHRS and CDR2 is YFSETQ. The CDR3 DNA reads TGCGCCAGCAGCTTGGAATTAGCGGGATTGCACGGGGCCAACGTCCTGACTTTC. This translates into CASSLELAGLHGANVLTF.